This T cell receptor (beta chain) was documented in a study of blood T cell repertoires in COVID-19. Overall study: Samples of COVID-19 (acute and convalescent) were obtained from the United States, Italy and Spain.

The table came from immunoSEQ multiplex PCR; TCRdb's copy has only in-frame clones and leaves some out. This sample has approximately 300,000 clones, with about nine tenths found just once. Sequenced material: peripheral blood. This TCR was recovered from a man aged 18 to 30 with active or convalescent COVID-19.

CDR3 coding DNA: TGTGCCACCAGCAGGGGGCCTGAAGGGTTGGCCTATAGCAATCAGCCCCAGCATTTT. Residues: CATSRGPEGLAYSNQPQHF. V gene TRBV15 combines with J gene TRBJ1-5; TRBD1 might be the D (5 bases). Trimming cost V 3 bases and J 0 bases, with 21 bases left between them. The CDR3 has 19 residues. Germline CDR1 and CDR2: LNHNV and YYDKDF (reference sequence).